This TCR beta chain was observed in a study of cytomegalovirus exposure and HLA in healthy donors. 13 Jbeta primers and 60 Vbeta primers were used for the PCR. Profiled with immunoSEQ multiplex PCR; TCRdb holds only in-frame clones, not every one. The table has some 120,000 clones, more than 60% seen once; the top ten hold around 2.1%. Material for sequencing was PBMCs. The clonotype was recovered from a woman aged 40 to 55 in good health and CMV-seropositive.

CDR3 in amino acids: CASSLGTSGSKTQYF. Here the CDR3 DNA reads TGTGCCAGCAGTTTAGGGACTAGCGGGAGTAAGACCCAGTACTTC. The rearrangement joins TRBV27 to TRBJ2-5, with TRBD2 matching over 14 bases. V lost 2 bases, J lost 6 bases, and 2 bases stayed unmatched. This CDR3 comprises 15 residues. Germline CDR1 MNHEY, CDR2 SMNVEV (reference sequence).